Below, 9 T cell receptor beta chains from the same sample are listed, as sequenced in a study of identical twins. TCRdb itself ran the 5' RACE reads through MiXCR, one entry per CDR3 protein. The sample lists 500,000 to 700,000 distinct CDR3 sequences, under 8.5% occurring once. These same data were also listed under a study on yellow fever vaccine responses in identical twins.

The sequencing sample was made of PBMCs. These receptors were obtained from a woman under 30 in good health.

This clonotype was counted at least ten times. The rearrangement links TRBV4-2 to TRBJ2-1; D might be TRBD1 (6 bases). Per germline, CDR1 LGHNA and CDR2 YNFKEQ. This CDR3 is built from 15 residues. The V gene lost 0 bases and the J gene lost 2 bases, with 8 bases spanning the gap. In DNA, the CDR3 is TGTGCCAGCAGCCAAGACAGGGGCCCCTACAATGAGCAGTTCTTC. Protein sequence: CASSQDRGPYNEQFF.

This clonotype was seen a few times. The chain has TRBV6-2 or TRBV6-3 and TRBJ2-7, with D possibly being TRBD1 (5 bases). Germline V gene data show CDR1 as MNHEY and CDR2 as SVGEGT. Trimming removed 6 bases from V and 3 bases from J, with 9 bases in between. The CDR3 is 12 residues long. In nucleotides, the CDR3 is TGTGCCAGCAGGCACGACAGCTACGAGCAGTACTTC. As protein: CASRHDSYEQYF.

This clonotype came up a few times. J is TRBJ2-5 and V is TRBV28; D possibly corresponds to TRBD1 (6 bases). CDR3 length: 15 amino acids. CDR1 MDHEN and CDR2 SYDVKM come from the germline V gene. Trimming cost V 4 bases and J 0 bases, with 12 bases left between them. The CDR3 loop reads CASSSPGQHQETQYF. The CDR3 bases are TGTGCCAGCAGTTCCCCTGGACAGCACCAAGAGACCCAGTACTTC.

The V gene is TRBV20-1, the J gene TRBJ2-7; perhaps TRBD1 as D (6 bases). Trimming cost V 3 bases and J 3 bases, with 21 bases left between them. The CDR3 length is 16 residues. The V gene's germline CDR1 is DFQATT and CDR2 SNEGSKA (reference sequence). The CDR3 loop reads CSASVLVRGANYEQYV. As DNA, the CDR3 is TGCAGTGCTAGTGTTCTCGTCAGGGGTGCGAACTACGAGCAGTACGTC.

This clonotype has ten or more counts. The V and J genes are TRBV3-1 and TRBJ2-1, with 10 nucleotides matching TRBD2. Germline CDR1 is LGHDT and CDR2 is YNNKEL (reference sequence). After removal of 0 bases from V and 9 bases from J, the junction contained 2 bases not matched to a gene. The CDR3 is 14 amino acids. The CDR3 DNA is TGTGCCAGCAGCCAAGATAGACTAGCGGGTGAGCAGTTCTTC. This encodes CASSQDRLAGEQFF.

The V gene is TRBV12-3 or TRBV12-4, the J gene TRBJ2-3; perhaps TRBD2 as D (5 bases). The CDR3 is 17 amino acids. V dropped 0 bases and J dropped 1 base, with 14 bases sitting between them. CDR3: CASSLARRGLGTDTQYF. The CDR3 DNA sequence: TGTGCCAGCAGTTTAGCGCGTCGGGGTCTGGGCACAGATACGCAGTATTTT.

This clonotype has ten or more counts. In DNA form, the CDR3 reads TGCAGTGCTAGAGTAGGGGGGACAGGCCTCTCCTACAATGAGCAGTTCTTC. Its protein is CSARVGGTGLSYNEQFF. The chain employs TRBV20-1 and TRBJ2-1, with 8 bases fitting TRBD1. Germline CDR1 reads DFQATT; CDR2 reads SNEGSKA (reference sequence). The CDR3 is 17 amino acids. Trimming at V came to 1 base and at J to 0 bases, leaving 8 bases not matched to a gene.

This clonotype has at least ten counts. This sequence joins TRBV7-2 and TRBJ1-2; possible D gene TRBD1, 6 bases. With 2 bases removed from V and 6 bases from J, the gap between germline ends came to 13 bases. The germline CDR1 and CDR2 sequences are SGHTA and FQGNSA. The CDR3 has 14 residues. The CDR3 DNA follows: TGTGCCAGCAGCTTACCGGGGGCTATGAATGGCTACACCTTC. As protein: CASSLPGAMNGYTF. The variable domain in full, completed from reference TRBV7-2 and TRBJ1-2, reads GAGVSQSPSNKVTEKGKDVELRCDPISGHTALYWYRQSLGQGLEFLIYFQGNSAPDKSGLPSDRFSAERTGGSVSTLTIQRTQQEDSAVYLCASSLPGAMNGYTFGSGTRLTVV.

This clonotype has only a few counts. CDR3 nucleotides: TGTGCCAGCAGTCCAGGGGCGACTAGCACAGATACGCAGTATTTT. Its translation: CASSPGATSTDTQYF. J is TRBJ2-3 and V is TRBV12-3 or TRBV12-4, with D possibly being TRBD1 (6 bases). This CDR3 contains 15 residues. V dropped 5 bases and J dropped 0 bases, with 12 bases sitting between them.